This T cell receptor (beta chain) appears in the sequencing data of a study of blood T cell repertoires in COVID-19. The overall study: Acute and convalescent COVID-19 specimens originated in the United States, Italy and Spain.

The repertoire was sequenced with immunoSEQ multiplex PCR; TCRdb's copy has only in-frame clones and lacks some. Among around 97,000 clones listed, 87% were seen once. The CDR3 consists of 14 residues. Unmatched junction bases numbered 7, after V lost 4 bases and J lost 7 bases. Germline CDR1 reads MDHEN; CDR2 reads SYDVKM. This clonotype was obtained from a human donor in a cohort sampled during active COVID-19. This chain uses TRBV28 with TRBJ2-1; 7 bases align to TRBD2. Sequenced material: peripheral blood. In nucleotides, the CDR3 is TGTGCCAGCAGTTCCCTCGGCGGGAGTAATGAGCAGTTCTTC. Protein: CASSSLGGSNEQFF.